Presented here are 16 T cell receptor beta chains from one specimen sequenced in a study of T cell repertoires and HLA-DP antigens. Clones were sequenced by immunoSEQ multiplex PCR, and TCRdb holds only the in-frame ones, with some missing. The sample gives over 100,000 clones, almost 95% of which show up once; 0.25% to 0.3% is in the top ten. Antigens of these TCRs are unknown. The sequencing sample was made of CD4+ T cells from PBMCs. All receptors come from a woman in her late teens or twenties in good health and CMV-seronegative.

The V gene is TRBV27, the J gene TRBJ1-2; D perhaps matches TRBD1 (5 bases). The CDR3 consists of 14 residues. V was cut by 4 bases and J by 6 bases, with 15 bases left in between. Germline CDR1 reads MNHEY; CDR2 reads SMNVEV (reference sequence). CDR3 coding DNA: TGTGCCAGCAGTTCGGCGGGACGGGTGGATGGCTACACCTTC. This sequence encodes CASSSAGRVDGYTF.

V gene TRBV27 combines with J gene TRBJ2-3, with D perhaps TRBD1 or TRBD2 (6 bases each). V lost 0 bases and J 2 bases, leaving 12 bases between the germline ends. Germline V lookup: CDR1 MNHEY, CDR2 SMNVEV (reference sequence). The CDR3 spans 16 residues. CDR3 sequence: CASSLSVGGPTDTQYF. The CDR3, as DNA: TGTGCCAGCAGTTTATCGGTAGGGGGGCCCACAGATACGCAGTATTTT.

In this sample, this clone turned up a few times. V gene TRBV5-1 combines with J gene TRBJ2-2; D is undetermined. Germline assignment: CDR1 SGHRS and CDR2 YFSETQ. Trimming took 0 bases from V and 3 from J, leaving 6 bases between them. The CDR3 extends over 14 amino acids. The CDR3 sequence: CASSLVHDTGELFF. CDR3 nucleotide sequence: TGCGCCAGCAGCTTGGTCCACGACACCGGGGAGCTGTTTTTT.

This chain uses TRBV6-5 with TRBJ2-4; maybe TRBD2 (5 bases). This CDR3 region has 14 residues. Looked up from germline, CDR1 is MNHEY and CDR2 is SVGAGI. V was trimmed by 7 bases and J by 0 bases, leaving 10 bases between them. CDR3 in DNA: TGTGCCAGCACCGACGGACTAGCCAAAAACATTCAGTACTTC. Protein sequence: CASTDGLAKNIQYF.

The chain combines TRBV6-1 with TRBJ1-2; unclear D gene. CDR1 and CDR2 from the germline V gene are MNHNS and SASEGT. Trimming removed 3 bases from V and 4 bases from J, with 12 bases in between. CDR3 length: 14 amino acids. CDR3 in DNA: TGTGCCAGCAGTGAGAACGTTGTAAGCTATGGCTACACCTTC. Its protein product is CASSENVVSYGYTF.

The rearrangement links TRBV18 to TRBJ1-3; D unclear. The CDR3 has 16 residues. V lost 2 bases and J lost 0, with 11 bases in between. Germline lookup yields CDR1 KGHSH and CDR2 LQKENI. The CDR3 DNA reads as TGTGCCAGCTCACCAAACTCCCGGAGCTCTGGAAACACCATATATTTT. Translating gives CASSPNSRSSGNTIYF.

The V and J genes are TRBV12-5 and TRBJ2-7; TRBD1 aligns across 8 bases. J gave up 3 bases and V 0 bases, and 4 bases lay outside the gene matches. This CDR3 is 15 amino acids long. Per the germline V gene, CDR1 is LGHNT and CDR2 is FRNRAP. CDR3 DNA: TGTGCTAGTGGTTTGGTACTCACAGGGGGCTACGAGCAGTACGTC. Translation gives CASGLVLTGGYEQYV.

The chain employs TRBV18 and TRBJ2-4, with 7 bases that match TRBD1. The CDR3 loop spans 18 amino acids. With V trimmed by 4 bases and J by 6 bases, 18 bases remained unmatched. Germline CDR1 reads KGHSH; CDR2 reads LQKENI. The CDR3 spells CASSRNLDREGGRNIQYF. CDR3 nucleotide sequence: TGTGCCAGCTCACGTAATCTCGACAGGGAAGGGGGTAGAAACATTCAGTACTTC.

The rearrangement joins TRBV28 to TRBJ2-2, with D possibly being TRBD1 or TRBD2 (5 bases each). Germline CDR1 and CDR2: MDHEN and SYDVKM. The CDR3 is 13 amino acids. Trimming left V 4 bases short and J 6 bases short, with 9 bases between. For the CDR3, the DNA is TGTGCCAGCAGTTGGGGACGTTCCGGGGAGCTGTTTTTT. It translates to CASSWGRSGELFF.

The V call is TRBV5-5, the J call TRBJ2-3, with TRBD1 as a possible D gene (5 bases). CDR1 and CDR2 from the germline V gene are SGHKS and YYEKEE (reference sequence). Trimming shortened V by 2 bases and J by 1 base, and 11 bases separated the two germline ends. The CDR3 spans 15 residues. The CDR3 is CASSFDARGTDTQYF. The DNA of the CDR3 is TGTGCCAGCAGCTTTGATGCCAGGGGCACAGATACGCAGTATTTT.

The chain combines TRBV7-9 with TRBJ2-6; the match to TRBD1 covers 10 bases. After removal of 5 bases from V and 2 bases from J, the junction contained 9 bases not matched to a gene. Germline assignment: CDR1 SEHNR and CDR2 FQNEAQ (reference sequence). The CDR3 loop spans 18 amino acids. CDR3 bases: TGTGCCAGCAGCATGAGGGACAGGGGATTAACTGGGGCCAACGTCCTGACTTTC. It specifies CASSMRDRGLTGANVLTF. Full variable domain (rest looked up from reference TRBV7-9 and TRBJ2-6): DTGVSQNPRHKITKRGQNVTFRCDPISEHNRLYWYRQTLGQGPEFLTYFQNEAQLEKSRLLSDRFSAERPKGSFSTLEIQRTEQGDSAMYLCASSMRDRGLTGANVLTFGAGSRLTVL.

The gene calls are TRBV2 and TRBJ2-1; 7 bases are shared with TRBD1. Germline CDR1 SNHLY, CDR2 FYNNEI. The CDR3 length is 14 residues. The trim removed 8 bases at V and 5 bases at J, leaving 9 bases unmatched. CDR3 in amino acids: CASLGNRGNNEQFF. The CDR3 bases are TGTGCCAGCTTGGGAAACAGGGGAAACAATGAGCAGTTCTTC.

V and J are TRBV5-5 and TRBJ2-5; TRBD2 matches 13 bases. The CDR3 is 15 residues long. Germline V lookup: CDR1 SGHKS, CDR2 YYEKEE (reference sequence). V was clipped by 7 bases and J by 5 bases; unmatched bases: 8. CDR3 in amino acids: CASSPRTSGGETQYF. The DNA for the CDR3 is TGTGCCAGCTCTCCCAGGACTAGCGGGGGTGAGACCCAGTACTTC.

This chain joins TRBV5-1 and TRBJ2-1; the match to TRBD1 covers 7 bases. The CDR3 length is 18 residues. Per germline, CDR1 SGHRS and CDR2 YFSETQ. V lost 2 bases, J lost 13 bases, and 24 bases stayed unmatched. CDR3 in amino acids: CASSLGVFMGTESRVQFF. Here the CDR3 DNA reads TGCGCCAGCAGCTTAGGTGTTTTCATGGGGACAGAATCCCGAGTACAGTTCTTC.

This clone has just a few counts. This chain links TRBV7-9 with TRBJ1-2; possibly TRBD1 for D (5 bases). CDR1 and CDR2 from the germline V gene are SEHNR and FQNEAQ (reference sequence). The CDR3 covers 14 residues. The V end was cut by 3 bases, the J end by 1 base, with 9 bases between. This CDR3 reads CASSFWGNNYGYTF. For the CDR3, the DNA is TGTGCCAGCAGCTTCTGGGGGAATAACTATGGCTACACCTTC.

The rearrangement joins TRBV28 to TRBJ2-3, with TRBD2 identical over 8 bases. The CDR3 sequence is 16 residues long. Germline CDR1 reads MDHEN; CDR2 reads SYDVKM. V lost 5 bases, J lost 6 bases, and 13 bases stayed unmatched. CDR3 nucleotides: TGTGCCAGCAGTCCGTTAGGAGCGGGAGAGGGGGATACGCAGTATTTT. As protein: CASSPLGAGEGDTQYF. The full variable domain, rest sourced from reference TRBV28 and TRBJ2-3, is DVKVTQSSRYLVKRTGEKVFLECVQDMDHENMFWYRQDPGLGLRLIYFSYDVKMKEKGDIPEGYSVSREKKERFSLILESASTNQTSMYLCASSPLGAGEGDTQYFGPGTRLTVL.